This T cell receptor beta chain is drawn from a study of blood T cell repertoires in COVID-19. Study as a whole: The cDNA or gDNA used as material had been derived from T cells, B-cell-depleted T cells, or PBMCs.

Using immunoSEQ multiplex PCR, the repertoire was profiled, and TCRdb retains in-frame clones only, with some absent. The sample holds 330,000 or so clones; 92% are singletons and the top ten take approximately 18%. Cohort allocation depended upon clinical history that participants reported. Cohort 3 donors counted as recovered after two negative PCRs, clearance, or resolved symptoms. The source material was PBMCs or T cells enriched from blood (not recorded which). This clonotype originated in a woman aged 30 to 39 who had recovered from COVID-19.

CDR3 amino acids: CASSETGRGSDTQYF. CDR3 nucleotides: TGTGCCAGCAGTGAGACAGGGCGAGGATCAGATACGCAGTATTTT. The chain links TRBV2 to TRBJ2-3, with TRBD1 matching over 7 bases. Germline V gene lookup returns CDR1 SNHLY and CDR2 FYNNEI. The CDR3 is 15 residues long. The V gene end was trimmed by 3 bases and the J gene end by 4 bases; junction bases not matched to a gene: 7.